This TCR beta chain stems from a study of regulatory T cells in long-lasting Graves disease. As for the study in general: New Graves' disease cases had less than 3 months of antithyroid drugs. Study conclusions and caveats: Between persistent patients, 2,500 to 3,500 public clonotypes were shared, exceeding the 900 to 1,000 shared between new patients. TCR diversity was lower in persistent Graves' patients (versus newly diagnosed ones).

Arm-PCR of CDR3 regions and iRepertoire HTBI primers were the basis on which TCR beta libraries were built. TCRdb recomputed calls from the multiplex PCR reads with MiXCR, one row per CDR3 protein. The table includes roughly 520,000 distinct CDR3 sequences, about 12% detected once. This clonotype has a handful of counts. Its target is not known. Time point defined: newly diagnosed GD, antithyroid drugs for less than 3 months. Construction of the TCR library relied on RNA isolated from PBMCs. The CDR3 totals 14 residues. With 6 bases clipped from V and 2 bases from J, the junction kept 5 bases outside the gene matches. The germline V gene has CDR1 SQVTM and CDR2 ANQGSEA. These data also featured in a second study, about T cells in Graves' hyperthyroidism and ophthalmopathy.

The sequence was obtained from a woman in her 30s with Graves disease. The sequencing used peripheral blood mononuclear cells (PBMCs), collected at new diagnosis, from a patient treated with antithyroid drugs. The chain couples TRBV29-1 to TRBJ2-1, with TRBD2 matching 9 bases. CDR3 region: CSVNAGGAYNEQFF. DNA of the CDR3: TGCAGCGTAAACGCGGGGGGGGCCTACAATGAGCAGTTCTTC.